These 2 T cell receptor beta chains were sequenced from one sample in a study of cytomegalovirus exposure and HLA in healthy donors. PCR amplification relied on 60 Vbeta primers (plus 13 Jbeta primers). Method: immunoSEQ multiplex PCR; TCRdb's copy keeps in-frame clones and lacks some. The repertoire has 75,000 to 100,000 clones, 50% to 80% of them found once; the top ten carry approximately 3%. The specimen was PBMCs. The receptors stem from a man aged 55 to 70 in good health and CMV-seronegative.

The chain is built from TRBV13 and TRBJ2-6; TRBD2 agrees at 8 bases. CDR1 and CDR2 (germline): PRHDT, FYEKMQ (reference sequence). The trim removed 4 bases at V and 0 bases at J, leaving 5 bases unmatched. The CDR3 covers 17 residues. CDR3 sequence (DNA): TGTGCCAGCAGCTCCGGGACTAGTCGCTCTGGGGCCAACGTCCTGACTTTC. This encodes CASSSGTSRSGANVLTF.

This clone was observed a handful of times. V gene TRBV28 combines with J gene TRBJ1-2; the match to TRBD1 covers 10 bases. The CDR3 is 16 amino acids. The ends lost 6 bases at V and 8 bases at J; junction bases unmatched: 15. Germline-derived CDR1 and CDR2 are MDHEN and SYDVKM. DNA of the CDR3: TGTGCCAGCAGACCTACCCTGGACAGGGGGGCTGGGGGCTACACCTTC. It translates to CASRPTLDRGAGGYTF.